The sequence of this T cell receptor (beta chain) was determined in a study of blood T cell repertoires in COVID-19. Turning to the study itself: Sites across the United States, Italy and Spain contributed samples from acute and convalescent COVID-19. PBMCs, B-cell-depleted T cells, or T cells provided the cDNA or gDNA that made up the material.

Repertoires were generated with immunoSEQ multiplex PCR, while TCRdb's copy carries only in-frame clones and drops some. The sample contains about 220,000 clones, 75% to 90% of which appear only once. Assignment of participants to cohorts was predicated upon participant-reported clinical history. V was pared by 6 bases and J by 7 bases, with 16 bases of the junction left unmatched. Germline V gene data show CDR1 as MNHEY and CDR2 as SVGEGT. This CDR3 is 17 amino acids long. Material for sequencing was PBMCs or T cells enriched from blood (not recorded which). The chain is built from TRBV6-2 or TRBV6-3 and TRBJ1-4, with 8 bases aligning to TRBD1. The sequence came from a woman aged 40 to 55 with acute COVID-19. The CDR3 reads CASSTRTGRDSGEKLFF. Here the CDR3 DNA reads TGTGCCAGCAGCACCCGGACAGGGCGGGATAGTGGTGAAAAACTGTTTTTT.